The clone carrying this T cell receptor (beta chain) was seen a few times. From germline, CDR1 is ENHRY and CDR2 SYGVKD. With V trimmed by 9 bases and J by 4 bases, 8 bases remained unmatched. The CDR3 covers 13 residues. The data were obtained in a study of blood T cells in healthy people across ages. The authors ran a second PCR of about 7 to 12 cycles using a sample-barcoded 5' primer and a J-beta primer mix. One entry per CDR3 protein, called by TCRdb with MiXCR from the 5' RACE reads. This repertoire shows around 1,800,000 distinct CDR3 sequences, 35% to 50% found once; its top ten account for around 23%.

The chain recombines TRBV10-3 with TRBJ1-1, with 7 bases matching TRBD1. This clonotype originated in a human donor in good health. Sequenced sample: blood. The CDR3 bases are TGTGCCATTTCACGGGGACAGTTCACTGAAGCTTTCTTT. It is translated as CAISRGQFTEAFF.